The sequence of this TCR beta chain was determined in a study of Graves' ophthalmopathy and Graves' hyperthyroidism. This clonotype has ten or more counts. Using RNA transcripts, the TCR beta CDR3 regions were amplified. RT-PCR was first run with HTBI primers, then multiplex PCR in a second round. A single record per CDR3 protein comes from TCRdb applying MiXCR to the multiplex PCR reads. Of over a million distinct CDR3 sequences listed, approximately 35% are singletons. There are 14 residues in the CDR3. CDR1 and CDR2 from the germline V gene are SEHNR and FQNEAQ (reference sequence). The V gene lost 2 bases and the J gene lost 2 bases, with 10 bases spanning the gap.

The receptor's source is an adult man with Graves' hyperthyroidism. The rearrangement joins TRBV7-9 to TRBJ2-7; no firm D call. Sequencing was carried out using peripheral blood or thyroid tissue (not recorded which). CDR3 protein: CASSLSASTYEQYF. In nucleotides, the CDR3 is TGTGCCAGCAGCTTATCCGCCAGTACCTACGAGCAGTACTTC. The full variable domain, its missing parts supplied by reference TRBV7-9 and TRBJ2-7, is DTGVSQNPRHKITKRGQNVTFRCDPISEHNRLYWYRQTLGQGPEFLTYFQNEAQLEKSRLLSDRFSAERPKGSFSTLEIQRTEQGDSAMYLCASSLSASTYEQYFGPGTRLTVT.